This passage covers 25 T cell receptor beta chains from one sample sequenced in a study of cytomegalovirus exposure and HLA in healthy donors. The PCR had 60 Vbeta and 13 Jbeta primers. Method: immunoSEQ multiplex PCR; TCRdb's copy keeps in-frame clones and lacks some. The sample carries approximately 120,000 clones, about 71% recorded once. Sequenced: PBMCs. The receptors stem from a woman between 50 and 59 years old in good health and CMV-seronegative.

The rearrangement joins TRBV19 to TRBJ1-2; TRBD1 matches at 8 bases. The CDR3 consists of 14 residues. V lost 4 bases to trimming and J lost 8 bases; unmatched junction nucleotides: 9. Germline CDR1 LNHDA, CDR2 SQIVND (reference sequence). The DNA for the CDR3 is TGTGCCAGTAGTACGTCCGGGACAGGTTCGGGCTACACCTTC. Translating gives CASSTSGTGSGYTF.

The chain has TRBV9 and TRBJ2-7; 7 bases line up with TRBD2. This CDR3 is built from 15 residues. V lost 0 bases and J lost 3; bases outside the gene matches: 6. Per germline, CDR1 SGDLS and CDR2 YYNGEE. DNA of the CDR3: TGTGCCAGCAGCGTAGCGGGGGGATCGGGCTACGAGCAGTACTTC. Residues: CASSVAGGSGYEQYF.

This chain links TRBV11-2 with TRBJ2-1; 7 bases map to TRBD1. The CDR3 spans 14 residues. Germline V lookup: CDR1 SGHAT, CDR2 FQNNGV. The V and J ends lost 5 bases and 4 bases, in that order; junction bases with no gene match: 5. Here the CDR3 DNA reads TGTGCCAGCAGCCCCGACAGGGCTTACAATGAGCAGTTCTTC. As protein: CASSPDRAYNEQFF.

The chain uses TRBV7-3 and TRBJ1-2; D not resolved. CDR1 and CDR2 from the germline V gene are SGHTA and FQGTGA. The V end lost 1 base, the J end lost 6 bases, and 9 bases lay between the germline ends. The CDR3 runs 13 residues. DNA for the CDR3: TGTGCCAGCAGCTTAAATTTCGGGGATGGCTACACCTTC. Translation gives CASSLNFGDGYTF.

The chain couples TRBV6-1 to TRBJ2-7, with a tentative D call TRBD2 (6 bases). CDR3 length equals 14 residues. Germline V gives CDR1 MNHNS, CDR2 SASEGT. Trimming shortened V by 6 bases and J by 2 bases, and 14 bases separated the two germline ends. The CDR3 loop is CASSRAGPTYEQYF. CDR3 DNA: TGTGCCAGCAGCCGGGCGGGACCTACCTACGAGCAGTACTTC.

The CDR3 region has the DNA TGTGCCAGCAGCGGATCTTGGGGAGGGTCCTCCTACGAGCAGTACTTC. Encoded protein: CASSGSWGGSSYEQYF. The chain couples TRBV9 to TRBJ2-7; TRBD2 aligns across 7 bases. V shed 3 bases, J shed 0 bases, and the junction held 9 bases outside the gene matches. CDR1 SGDLS and CDR2 YYNGEE come from the germline V gene. The CDR3 length is 16 residues.

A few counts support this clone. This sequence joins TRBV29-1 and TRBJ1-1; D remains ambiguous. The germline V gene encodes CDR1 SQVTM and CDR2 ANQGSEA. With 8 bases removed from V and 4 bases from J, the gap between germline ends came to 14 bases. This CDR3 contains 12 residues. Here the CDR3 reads CSLGGQSTEAFF. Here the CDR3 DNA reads TGCAGCCTCGGAGGGCAGAGCACTGAAGCTTTCTTT.

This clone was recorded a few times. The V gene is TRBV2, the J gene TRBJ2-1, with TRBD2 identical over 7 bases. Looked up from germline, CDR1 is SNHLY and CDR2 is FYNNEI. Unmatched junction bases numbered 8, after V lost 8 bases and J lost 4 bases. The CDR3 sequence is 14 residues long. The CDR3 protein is CASGTGGGYNEQFF. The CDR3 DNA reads TGTGCCAGCGGTACGGGAGGCGGGTACAATGAGCAGTTCTTC.

CDR3 nucleotides: TGTGCCAGCAGCCCCGGACAGGGGCTGACCGGGGAGCTGTTTTTT. Translated: CASSPGQGLTGELFF. The V call is TRBV11-3, the J call TRBJ2-2, with 9 bases matching TRBD1. Germline V lookup: CDR1 SGHNT, CDR2 YENEEA. This CDR3 is 15 amino acids long. J gave up 5 bases and V 5 bases, and 6 bases lay outside the gene matches.

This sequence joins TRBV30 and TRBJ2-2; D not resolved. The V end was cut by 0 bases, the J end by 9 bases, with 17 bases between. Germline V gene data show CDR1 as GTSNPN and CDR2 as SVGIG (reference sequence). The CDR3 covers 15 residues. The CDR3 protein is CAWSVLAAVPRELFF. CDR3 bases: TGTGCCTGGAGTGTGTTAGCAGCTGTACCTCGGGAGCTGTTTTTT.

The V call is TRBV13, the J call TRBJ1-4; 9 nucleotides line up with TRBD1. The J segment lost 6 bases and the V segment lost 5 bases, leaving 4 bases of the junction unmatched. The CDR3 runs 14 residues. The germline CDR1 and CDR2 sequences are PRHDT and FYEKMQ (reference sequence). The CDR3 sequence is CASSGDRADEKLFF. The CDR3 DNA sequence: TGTGCCAGCAGCGGGGACAGGGCAGATGAAAAACTGTTTTTT.

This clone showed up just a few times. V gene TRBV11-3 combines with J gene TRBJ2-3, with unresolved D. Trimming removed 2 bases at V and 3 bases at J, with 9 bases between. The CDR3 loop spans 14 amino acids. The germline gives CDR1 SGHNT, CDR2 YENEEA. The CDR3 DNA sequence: TGTGCCAGCAGCTTATCTGGCCTGACAGATACGCAGTATTTT. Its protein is CASSLSGLTDTQYF.

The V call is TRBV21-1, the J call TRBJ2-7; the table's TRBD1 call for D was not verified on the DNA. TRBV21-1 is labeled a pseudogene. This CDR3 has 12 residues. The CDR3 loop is CASSKQSYEQYF. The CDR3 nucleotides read TGTGCCAGCAGCAAACAGTCTTACGAGCAGTACTTC.

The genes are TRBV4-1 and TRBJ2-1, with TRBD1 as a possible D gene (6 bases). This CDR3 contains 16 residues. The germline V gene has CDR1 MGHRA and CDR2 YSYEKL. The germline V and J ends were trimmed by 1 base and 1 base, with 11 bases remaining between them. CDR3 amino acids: CASSQGGQHSYNEQFF. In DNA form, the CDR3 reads TGCGCCAGCAGCCAAGGGGGGCAACATTCCTACAATGAGCAGTTCTTC.

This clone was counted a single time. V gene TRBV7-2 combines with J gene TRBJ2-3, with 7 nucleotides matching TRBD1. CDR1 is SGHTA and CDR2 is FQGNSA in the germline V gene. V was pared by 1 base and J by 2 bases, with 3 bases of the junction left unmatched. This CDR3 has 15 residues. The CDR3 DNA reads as TGTGCCAGCAGCTTAGTGACAGGGTTCACAGATACGCAGTATTTT. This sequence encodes CASSLVTGFTDTQYF.

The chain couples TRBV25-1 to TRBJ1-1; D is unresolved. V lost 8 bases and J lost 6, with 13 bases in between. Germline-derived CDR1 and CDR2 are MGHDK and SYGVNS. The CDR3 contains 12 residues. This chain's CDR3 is CASGRAGPEAFF. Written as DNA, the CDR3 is TGTGCCAGCGGAAGAGCGGGCCCTGAAGCTTTCTTT.

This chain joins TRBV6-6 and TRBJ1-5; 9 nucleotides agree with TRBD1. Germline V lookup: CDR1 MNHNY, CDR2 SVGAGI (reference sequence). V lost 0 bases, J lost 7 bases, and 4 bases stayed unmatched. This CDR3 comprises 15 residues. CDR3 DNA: TGTGCCAGCAGTTACTCGGGACAGGGCTGGCAGCCCCAGCATTTT. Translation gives CASSYSGQGWQPQHF.

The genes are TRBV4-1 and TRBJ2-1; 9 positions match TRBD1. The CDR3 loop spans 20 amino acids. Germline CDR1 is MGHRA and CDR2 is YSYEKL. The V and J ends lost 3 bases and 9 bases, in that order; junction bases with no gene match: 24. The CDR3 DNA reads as TGCGCCAGCAGCCAGCGAAACGGGGACAGGGCTACCCCCGACGGGTTTGAGCAGTTCTTC. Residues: CASSQRNGDRATPDGFEQFF.

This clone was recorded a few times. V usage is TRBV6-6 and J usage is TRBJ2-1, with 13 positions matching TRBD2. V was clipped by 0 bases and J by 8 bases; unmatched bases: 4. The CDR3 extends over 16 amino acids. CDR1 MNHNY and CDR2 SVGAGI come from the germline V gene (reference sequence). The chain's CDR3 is CASSYSRTSGRDEQFF. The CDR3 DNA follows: TGTGCCAGCAGTTACTCGAGGACTAGCGGGAGAGATGAGCAGTTCTTC.

The chain's CDR3 is CASSHSYEQYF. Written as DNA, the CDR3 is TGTGCCAGCAGCCACTCTTATGAGCAGTACTTC. The gene calls are TRBV14 and TRBJ2-7; no clear D gene. V was cut by 3 bases and J by 7 bases, with 7 bases left in between. The CDR3 runs to 11 residues. Germline-derived CDR1 and CDR2 are SGHDN and FVKESK.

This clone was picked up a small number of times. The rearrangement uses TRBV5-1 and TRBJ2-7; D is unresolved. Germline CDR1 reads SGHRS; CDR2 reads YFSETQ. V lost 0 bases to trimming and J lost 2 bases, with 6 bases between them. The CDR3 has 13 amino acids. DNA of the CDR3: TGCGCCAGCAGCTTGGGGAGTACCTACGAGCAGTACTTC. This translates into CASSLGSTYEQYF.

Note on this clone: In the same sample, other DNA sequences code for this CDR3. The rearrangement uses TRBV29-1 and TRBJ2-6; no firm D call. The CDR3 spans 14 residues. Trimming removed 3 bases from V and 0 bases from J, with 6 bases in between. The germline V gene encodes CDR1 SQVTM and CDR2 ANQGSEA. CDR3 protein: CSVEAVSGANVLTF. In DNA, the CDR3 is TGCAGCGTTGAGGCTGTCTCTGGGGCCAACGTCCTGACTTTC. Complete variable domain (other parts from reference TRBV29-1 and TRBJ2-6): SAVISQKPSRDICQRGTSLTIQCQVDSQVTMMFWYRQQPGQSLTLIATANQGSEATYESGFVIDKFPISRPNLTFSTLTVSNMSPEDSSIYLCSVEAVSGANVLTFGAGSRLTVL.

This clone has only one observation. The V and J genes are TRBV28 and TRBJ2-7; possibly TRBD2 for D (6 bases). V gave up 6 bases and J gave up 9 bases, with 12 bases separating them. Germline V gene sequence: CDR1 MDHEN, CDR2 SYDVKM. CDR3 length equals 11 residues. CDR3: CASRATSAQYF. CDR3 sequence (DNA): TGTGCCAGCAGGGCGACTAGTGCGCAGTACTTC.

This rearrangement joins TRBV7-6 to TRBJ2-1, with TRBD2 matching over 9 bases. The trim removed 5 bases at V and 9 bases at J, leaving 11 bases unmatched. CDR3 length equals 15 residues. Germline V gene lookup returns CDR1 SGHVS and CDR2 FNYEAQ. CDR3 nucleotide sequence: TGTGCCAGCAGCCCTCCCGCGGGAGCGGGGGGTGAGCAGTTCTTC. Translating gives CASSPPAGAGGEQFF.

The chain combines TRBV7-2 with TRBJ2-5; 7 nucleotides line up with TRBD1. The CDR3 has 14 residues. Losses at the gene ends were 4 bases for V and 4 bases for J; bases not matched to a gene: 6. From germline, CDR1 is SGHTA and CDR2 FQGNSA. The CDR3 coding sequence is TGTGCCAGCAGCTCACAGGGGAGTGGAGAGACCCAGTACTTC. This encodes CASSSQGSGETQYF. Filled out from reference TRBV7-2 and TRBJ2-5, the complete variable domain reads GAGVSQSPSNKVTEKGKDVELRCDPISGHTALYWYRQSLGQGLEFLIYFQGNSAPDKSGLPSDRFSAERTGGSVSTLTIQRTQQEDSAVYLCASSSQGSGETQYFGPGTRLLVL.